This entry features one T cell receptor (beta chain) sequence. The antigen is not known. This sample is part of a study of cytomegalovirus exposure and HLA in healthy donors. Background on the study: Earlier, almost 120 million unique TCR beta sequences were recovered from roughly 170 million T cells by an analysis. The Caucasian-associated ancestry cluster contained about 80% of the roughly 390 genotyped donors.

V was cut by 5 bases and J by 0 bases, with 22 bases left in between. This CDR3 spans 18 amino acids. Germline V gene data show CDR1 as SGHAT and CDR2 as FQDESV (reference sequence). Primers for the PCR totalled 60 Vbeta and 13 Jbeta. TCRdb's table, derived via immunoSEQ multiplex PCR, lists solely in-frame clones and lacks some. Of around 100,000 clones in the sample, around 80% were seen once. General study points: HLA alleles were associated with around 17,000 TCR beta sequences in a later analysis at 0.05 false discovery rate.

These donors counted as nominally healthy when sampled, but unrecorded immune exposures were likely. The receptor was derived from a male donor in good health and CMV-seropositive. The chain is built from TRBV11-1 and TRBJ1-1; maybe TRBD1 (6 bases). Sample: PBMCs. The CDR3 DNA sequence: TGTGCCAGCAGCCGCAGTCCCTTGTCCCCAGGGGTGAACACTGAAGCTTTCTTT. It specifies CASSRSPLSPGVNTEAFF.